The 25 T cell receptor beta chains listed next were all sequenced from one sample in a study of PD-1 blockade in classical Hodgkin lymphoma. Every single patient, without exception, relapsed after autologous stem cell transplantation, and brentuximab vedotin exposure varied. TCRdb keeps only in-frame clones here, not all; method: immunoSEQ multiplex PCR. The sample shows approximately 65,000 clones, roughly 88% of them seen only once. The sample in question was peripheral blood mononuclear cells (PBMCs), obtained at baseline. The receptors stem from a human donor with classical Hodgkin lymphoma.

The chain couples TRBV19 to TRBJ1-3; weak D call: TRBD1 (6 bases). Germline V CDR1 and CDR2: LNHDA, SQIVND (reference sequence). This CDR3 region has 16 residues. The ends were cut back, 3 bases at V and 2 bases at J, with 14 bases in the middle. CDR3: CASSMGHIDPGNTIYF. CDR3 nucleotide sequence: TGTGCCAGTAGTATGGGACACATAGATCCTGGAAACACCATATATTTT.

Only a few counts were recorded for this clone. This chain connects TRBV7-9 to TRBJ1-5; no definite D call. Germline V lookup: CDR1 SEHNR, CDR2 FQNEAQ (reference sequence). The CDR3 consists of 14 residues. V lost 4 bases and J lost 3, with 10 bases in between. The CDR3 DNA follows: TGTGCCAGCAGCTACGACACAATCAATCAGCCCCAGCATTTT. Protein product: CASSYDTINQPQHF.

V usage is TRBV7-7 and J usage is TRBJ1-6; no clear D gene. V lost 4 bases and J lost 8, with 3 bases in between. CDR3 length equals 11 residues. Germline V CDR1 and CDR2: SSHAT, FNYEAQ (reference sequence). CDR3 sequence reads: CASSYHSPLHF. CDR3 sequence (DNA): TGTGCCAGCAGCTACCATTCACCCCTCCACTTT.

The chain links TRBV18 to TRBJ2-7; 13 nucleotides line up with TRBD2. The CDR3 covers 18 residues. CDR1 and CDR2 (germline): KGHSH, LQKENI. Unmatched junction bases numbered 9, after V lost 0 bases and J lost 4 bases. Written as DNA, the CDR3 is TGTGCCAGCTCACCACCAGTGACTAGCGGGGGGCTTAAGTACGAGCAGTACTTC. Translating gives CASSPPVTSGGLKYEQYF.

This chain uses TRBV30 with TRBJ1-1; D is unresolved. The CDR3 has 14 amino acids. The germline CDR1 and CDR2 sequences are GTSNPN and SVGIG (reference sequence). Trimming stripped 3 bases from V and 0 bases from J, with 11 bases between. Here the CDR3 DNA reads TGTGCCTGGAGGCTGGTCCTCATGAACACTGAAGCTTTCTTT. It translates to CAWRLVLMNTEAFF.

A single count supports this clone. V is TRBV6-1 and J is TRBJ1-5, with D possibly matching TRBD1 (6 bases). Germline CDR1 and CDR2: MNHNS and SASEGT. V was clipped by 7 bases and J by 6 bases, with 10 bases between them. The length of the CDR3 is 12 residues. The CDR3 protein is CASTEGGQPQHF. The CDR3 DNA reads as TGTGCCAGCACCGAGGGGGGTCAGCCCCAGCATTTT.

The J gene is TRBJ2-1, the V gene TRBV11-2, with TRBD2 identical over 13 bases. The V segment lost 8 bases and the J segment 1 base; nucleotides outside the gene matches: 8. Germline CDR1 and CDR2: SGHAT and FQNNGV. The CDR3 covers 17 residues. This CDR3 reads CASGETSGGRSYNEQFF. CDR3 coding DNA: TGTGCCAGCGGGGAGACTAGCGGGGGGCGTTCCTACAATGAGCAGTTCTTC.

The CDR3 spells CASSLWPSGGSSTDTQYF. The CDR3 DNA sequence: TGTGCCAGCAGCTTATGGCCTTCGGGTGGTTCTAGCACAGATACGCAGTATTTT. The J gene is TRBJ2-3, the V gene TRBV7-2; D gene unclear. V was trimmed by 2 bases and J by 0 bases, leaving 18 bases between them. The length of the CDR3 is 18 residues. The germline gives CDR1 SGHTA, CDR2 FQGNSA.

This clone turned up a few times. The chain recombines TRBV12-5 with TRBJ2-5; 8 nucleotides agree with TRBD2. This CDR3 comprises 15 residues. Looked up from germline, CDR1 is LGHNT and CDR2 is FRNRAP. Trimming took 6 bases from V and 5 from J; bases not matched to a gene: 11. The CDR3, as DNA: TGTGCTAGTGGCAAAGAGCGGGGGACGGGGGAGACCCAGTACTTC. Encoded protein: CASGKERGTGETQYF.

CDR3 region: CASSMIGGTNEKLFF. The DNA of the CDR3 is TGTGCCAGTAGTATGATTGGGGGAACTAATGAAAAACTGTTTTTT. The genes are TRBV19 and TRBJ1-4; TRBD1 is a possible D gene (5 bases). Germline V gene sequence: CDR1 LNHDA, CDR2 SQIVND (reference sequence). Trimming removed 3 bases at V and 1 base at J, with 9 bases between. This CDR3 contains 15 residues.

The chain recombines TRBV7-2 with TRBJ2-4, with 9 nucleotides matching TRBD1. The CDR3 has 14 residues. The J segment lost 8 bases and the V segment lost 5 bases, leaving 7 bases of the junction unmatched. CDR1 and CDR2 (germline): SGHTA, FQGNSA. CDR3 residues: CASSPGTGKDIQYF. CDR3 in DNA: TGTGCCAGCAGCCCAGGGACAGGGAAGGACATTCAGTACTTC.

A note on this clone: Different DNA sequences within this sample yield the same CDR3. J is TRBJ2-7 and V is TRBV7-6, with D tentatively TRBD2 (7 bases). Germline V gives CDR1 SGHVS, CDR2 FNYEAQ. The CDR3 has 13 residues. The V end was cut by 5 bases, the J end by 7 bases, with 15 bases between. CDR3 in amino acids: CASSLGGAGEQYF. The DNA of the CDR3 is TGTGCCAGCAGCCTTGGGGGGGCGGGGGAGCAGTACTTC.

The rearrangement uses TRBV11-2 and TRBJ2-7, with 8 nucleotides matching TRBD1. Germline CDR1 is SGHAT and CDR2 is FQNNGV. Losses at the gene ends were 6 bases for V and 3 bases for J; bases not matched to a gene: 4. The CDR3 runs 13 residues. The CDR3 is CASRLTGGYEQYF. In DNA form, the CDR3 reads TGTGCCAGCAGACTCACAGGGGGCTACGAGCAGTACTTC.

The chain combines TRBV5-6 with TRBJ1-2, with a weak D call TRBD1 (5 bases). Looked up from germline, CDR1 is SGHDT and CDR2 is YYEEEE. The CDR3 loop spans 14 amino acids. The germline V and J ends were trimmed by 2 bases and 6 bases, with 14 bases remaining between them. CDR3 sequence (DNA): TGTGCCAGCAGCTTCCTCGACAGTTCTAATGGCTACACCTTC. Translating gives CASSFLDSSNGYTF.

This clone was recorded only once. The chain couples TRBV27 to TRBJ2-7, with 9 nucleotides matching TRBD2. CDR1 and CDR2 from the germline V gene are MNHEY and SMNVEV (reference sequence). This CDR3 is 15 amino acids long. Trimming cost V 3 bases and J 2 bases; bases outside gene matches: 5. The CDR3 coding sequence is TGTGCCAGCAGTTTGCGTGGCGGGGGGGCCTACGAGCAGTACTTC. Protein sequence: CASSLRGGGAYEQYF.

V and J are TRBV19 and TRBJ1-5; no definite D call. The CDR3 loop spans 19 amino acids. Germline CDR1 reads LNHDA; CDR2 reads SQIVND (reference sequence). The V end was cut by 1 base, the J end by 2 bases, with 21 bases between. CDR3 sequence reads: CASSIGGAANGFGNQPQHF. CDR3 nucleotides: TGTGCCAGTAGTATAGGAGGAGCGGCTAACGGGTTTGGCAATCAGCCCCAGCATTTT. Full variable domain (outside the CDR3, taken from reference TRBV19 and TRBJ1-5): DGGITQSPKYLFRKEGQNVTLSCEQNLNHDAMYWYRQDPGQGLRLIYYSQIVNDFQKGDIAEGYSVSREKKESFPLTVTSAQKNPTAFYLCASSIGGAANGFGNQPQHFGDGTRLSIL.

This sequence joins TRBV4-3 and TRBJ1-2; D not certain. This CDR3 region has 16 residues. Trimming removed 6 bases at V and 0 bases at J, with 17 bases between. Germline V gene data show CDR1 as LGHNA and CDR2 as YSLEER. The CDR3 loop is CASSYLHGSSNYGYTF. Here the CDR3 DNA reads TGCGCCAGCAGTTATCTGCATGGCAGCTCTAACTATGGCTACACCTTC.

The chain carries TRBV28 and TRBJ1-2, with a weak D call TRBD1 (6 bases). Looked up from germline, CDR1 is MDHEN and CDR2 is SYDVKM. Trimming removed 10 bases at V and 8 bases at J, with 17 bases between. The CDR3 contains 12 residues. CDR3 protein: CATSPGADGYTF. CDR3 DNA: TGTGCCACCTCCCCAGGGGCGGACGGCTACACCTTC.

This clone was counted a few times. This chain joins TRBV19 and TRBJ1-2; 7 bases align to TRBD1. V was clipped by 6 bases and J by 7 bases; unmatched bases: 11. Germline loops: CDR1 LNHDA, CDR2 SQIVND (reference sequence). The CDR3 runs to 14 residues. For the CDR3, the DNA is TGTGCCAGTAGCGGGGACAGATTCTCGCGTGGCTACACCTTC. Protein: CASSGDRFSRGYTF.

This clone was detected a few times. The J gene is TRBJ2-7, the V gene TRBV6-6, with D perhaps TRBD1 (5 bases). CDR3 length equals 15 residues. Trimming cost V 3 bases and J 5 bases, with 17 bases left between them. Germline lookup yields CDR1 MNHNY and CDR2 SVGAGI (reference sequence). This CDR3 is CASSYRQGKIHEQYF. The CDR3 DNA follows: TGTGCCAGCAGTTATAGGCAGGGCAAAATCCACGAGCAGTACTTC.

The chain uses TRBV7-9 and TRBJ2-2; TRBD1 matches at 8 bases. CDR1 and CDR2 (germline): SEHNR, FQNEAQ (reference sequence). J lost 3 bases, V lost 5 bases, and 8 bases had no gene match. This CDR3 comprises 16 residues. For the CDR3, the DNA is TGTGCCAGCAGCGCAGACAGGGGATGGGACACCGGGGAGCTGTTTTTT. It specifies CASSADRGWDTGELFF.

This clone has only one observation. The chain links TRBV6-1 to TRBJ2-3; weak D call: TRBD1 (6 bases). CDR3 size: 15 residues. Germline loops: CDR1 MNHNS, CDR2 SASEGT. Trimming pared 4 bases from V and 2 bases from J, leaving 13 bases between. Written as DNA, the CDR3 is TGTGCCAGCAGTGCAGACAGGACTTCCACAGATACGCAGTATTTT. Its translation: CASSADRTSTDTQYF.

This clone has just a few counts. The V and J genes are TRBV10-3 and TRBJ2-5; D ambiguous. The CDR3 is 13 amino acids. Trimming shortened V by 4 bases and J by 3 bases, and 9 bases separated the two germline ends. The germline gives CDR1 ENHRY, CDR2 SYGVKD. CDR3 bases: TGTGCCATCAGTGTACGGCGAGAAGAGACCCAGTACTTC. Its translation is CAISVRREETQYF.

This chain joins TRBV4-1 and TRBJ1-4; 7 bases fit TRBD1. Looked up from germline, CDR1 is MGHRA and CDR2 is YSYEKL. J was trimmed by 10 bases and V by 0 bases; bases with no gene match: 17. CDR3 length: 18 amino acids. CDR3 sequence (DNA): TGCGCCAGCAGCCAAGAACAACGGTCCGACATCAGGGGGGGAAAACTGTTTTTT. This sequence encodes CASSQEQRSDIRGGKLFF.

The rearrangement joins TRBV30 to TRBJ1-4; D is undetermined. Trimming cost V 0 bases and J 5 bases, with 7 bases left between them. CDR3 length equals 13 residues. The germline gives CDR1 GTSNPN, CDR2 SVGIG (reference sequence). The CDR3 coding sequence is TGTGCCTGGAGTGTCCGGAGGAATGAAAAACTGTTTTTT. Amino acids: CAWSVRRNEKLFF.